This T cell receptor (beta chain) came from a study of a mutant IDH1 vaccine in newly diagnosed glioma (dated by TCRdb to the early 2020s). Context from the whole study: Eight vaccinations were administered to patients in weeks 1, 3, 5, 7, 11, 15, 19 and 23, corresponding to visits V03 through V10. Vaccination was initiated 4-6 weeks after radiotherapy alone, or concurrently with temozolomide cycles in the chemotherapy-containing groups. Of the approximately 29 treated patients, approximately 62% were male and around 38% were female, and a mean age of approximately 40 years was recorded. Prior to enrollment, standard therapy consisting of radiotherapy alone, temozolomide alone, or radiochemotherapy with temozolomide had been administered to patients, with the combination being received by most patients. Six visits were used for peripheral blood collection: V03 (baseline), V05, V07, V10, V12 and V13. For exploratory analyses, longitudinal TCRB deep sequencing was carried out in about two dozen treated patients wherever samples were available. What the work shows at the level of the full study, not this receptor alone: According to the authors, sample limitations meant that analyses of patient blood samples could not be reproduced. Immune responses induced by the vaccine were seen in around 94% of patients across multiple MHC alleles. Availability determined which PBMC samples were chosen for TCRB deep sequencing. Pseudoprogression seemed to be unrelated to changes in the top peripheral T cell clonotypes found by TCRB sequencing.

To prepare the library, the immunoSEQ multiplex PCR assay was applied. Rearranged TCR beta chain sequences were amplified with the hsTCRB Kit following the manufacturer's protocol. Sequencing of TCRB libraries was carried out on an Illumina MiSeq. Per the original workflow: The kit vendor's proprietary platform handled demultiplexing, trimming and gene mapping. TCRdb limited this immuneACCESS table to in-frame rearrangements with V and J called. A share of clones is missing; checked studies link under half to unresolved V genes, and the rest is unexplained. V, J and clone size were drawn from that table, and D and trimming were deduced from the DNA. Recorded for this sample are 30,000 to 35,000 clones; around 60% of them occurred a single time. The ten largest clones capture approximately 10% of the sample. Per the publication, the time point label means: week 5, during vaccination. Each vaccine dose, consisting of 300 ug of a 20-mer mutant IDH1 peptide in Montanide, was administered subcutaneously with topical imiquimod. Newly diagnosed WHO grade 3 or 4 IDH1-mutant astrocytomas showing loss of nuclear ATRX were present in the donors. The samples were drawn from NOA16, a multicentre, single-arm, open-label phase I trial in Germany that tested a mutant IDH1 peptide vaccine in humans for the first time. Genomic DNA for TCRB sequencing was extracted from EDTA blood using the DNeasy Blood and Tissue Kit.

Measured from the cysteine to the phenylalanine, the CDR3 is 16 residues long. CDR3 DNA is the only sequence kept; it has 48 bases, read in frame from the first base. The germline V gene encodes CDR1 MNHEY and CDR2 SVGAGI. Ends trimmed: V by 0 bases, J by 1 base; bases unmatched to a gene: 4. As for this clone: Its antigen is currently not known. No much larger clone exists at a distance of one base, and base qualities are not known.

This receptor was obtained from a woman in her late teens or twenties with glioma. This chain is built from TRBV6-5 and TRBJ1-1, and TRBD1 matches 8 of the central bases. Material: PBMCs, obtained from a glioma patient whose treatment included an IDH1 peptide vaccine. The CDR3 reads as follows: CASSYSGTGKNTEAFF. The nucleotide sequence reads as follows: TGTGCCAGCAGTTACTCAGGGACAGGAAAGAACACTGAAGCTTTCTTT.